This entry lists 12 T cell receptor beta chains sequenced from one sample in a study of T cell responses to AZD1222 COVID-19 vaccine. Profiled with immunoSEQ multiplex PCR; TCRdb holds only in-frame clones, not every one. The sample consists of 110,000 to 150,000 clones, over 85% of them appearing once. The source material was peripheral blood, sampled on day 0 of AZD1222 vaccination. The receptors originated from an adult in good health.

This sequence joins TRBV28 and TRBJ2-7; 7 bases fit TRBD1. The CDR3 length is 15 residues. Germline CDR1 reads MDHEN; CDR2 reads SYDVKM. The V gene end was trimmed by 4 bases and the J gene end by 1 base; junction bases not matched to a gene: 7. CDR3 protein: CASSSSGTASYEQYF. CDR3 DNA sequence: TGTGCCAGCAGTTCCTCCGGGACAGCTTCCTACGAGCAGTACTTC.

The chain combines TRBV28 with TRBJ1-2, with 8 bases matching TRBD1. This CDR3 spans 16 amino acids. Trimming at V came to 2 bases and at J to 4 bases, leaving 9 bases not matched to a gene. Germline V gene data show CDR1 as MDHEN and CDR2 as SYDVKM. CDR3 protein: CASSLIRDRSFYGYTF. For the CDR3, the DNA is TGTGCCAGCAGTTTAATCCGGGACAGGAGCTTCTATGGCTACACCTTC.

The chain has TRBV29-1 and TRBJ2-5, with a possible D match to TRBD2 (6 bases). Germline V CDR1 and CDR2: SQVTM, ANQGSEA. The V gene lost 3 bases and the J gene lost 5 bases, with 10 bases spanning the gap. The CDR3 contains 12 residues. The CDR3 here is CSVEASAETQYF. CDR3 nucleotides: TGCAGCGTTGAGGCTAGCGCTGAGACCCAGTACTTC.

This chain uses TRBV20-1 with TRBJ2-5; D remains unclear. Germline CDR1 is DFQATT and CDR2 is SNEGSKA (reference sequence). The CDR3 extends over 11 amino acids. The ends were cut back, 6 bases at V and 1 base at J, with 6 bases in the middle. CDR3 in DNA: TGCAGTGCCACACCCCAAGAGACCCAGTACTTC. Amino acid sequence: CSATPQETQYF.

The V call is TRBV9, the J call TRBJ1-1; D is perhaps TRBD1 (5 bases). The CDR3 contains 17 residues. Deletions cut 0 bases from V and 0 bases from J, with 15 bases between. CDR1 is SGDLS, CDR2 YYNGEE, per germline. The CDR3 here is CASSVGLGVRMNTEAFF. The CDR3 DNA follows: TGTGCCAGCAGCGTAGGATTGGGGGTACGGATGAACACTGAAGCTTTCTTT.

The chain carries TRBV27 and TRBJ2-3; possible D gene TRBD2, 6 bases. This CDR3 is built from 16 residues. V was pared by 4 bases and J by 1 base, with 15 bases between. CDR1 and CDR2 (germline): MNHEY, SMNVEV (reference sequence). The CDR3 protein is CASSWDEGGRTDTQYF. For the CDR3, the DNA is TGTGCCAGCAGTTGGGACGAGGGAGGACGCACAGATACGCAGTATTTT.

The rearrangement uses TRBV19 and TRBJ2-7, with D perhaps matching TRBD1 (6 bases). CDR3 length: 15 amino acids. The germline V gene encodes CDR1 LNHDA and CDR2 SQIVND (reference sequence). V dropped 5 bases and J dropped 1 base, with 15 bases sitting between them. DNA for the CDR3: TGTGCCAGTAGTGCCGGGACATTCACTTCCTACGAGCAGTACTTC. Protein: CASSAGTFTSYEQYF.

The rearrangement links TRBV5-1 to TRBJ1-4; D not certain. In germline, CDR1 is SGHRS, CDR2 YFSETQ. The ends were cut back, 0 bases at V and 8 bases at J, with 23 bases in the middle. There are 18 residues in the CDR3. The DNA for the CDR3 is TGCGCCAGCAGCTTGGCCGGGAAGGCAATTCCTACCGGGGAAAAACTGTTTTTT. Translating it yields CASSLAGKAIPTGEKLFF.

This clone was picked up one time. The CDR3 DNA follows: TGTGCCAGCAGCGTAGGTTTGGGAGGTGAAGCTTTCTTT. Its protein product is CASSVGLGGEAFF. The chain uses TRBV9 and TRBJ1-1; D gene uncertain. CDR1 and CDR2 from the germline V gene are SGDLS and YYNGEE. This CDR3 region has 13 residues. Between the trimmed V and J ends, which lost 0 bases and 7 bases, there was a span of 10 bases.

The chain joins TRBV30 to TRBJ2-4; D may be TRBD2 (6 bases). This CDR3 contains 14 residues. Germline V gene lookup returns CDR1 GTSNPN and CDR2 SVGIG (reference sequence). V was trimmed by 5 bases and J by 5 bases, leaving 16 bases between them. DNA for the CDR3: TGTGCCTGGGGAAAGGGACTCATCCAAAACATTCAGTACTTC. Translating gives CAWGKGLIQNIQYF.

A remark on this clone: The DNA is omitted, as the CDR3 cannot be located on it reliably, and the CDR3 follows TCRdb's listing. J is TRBJ1-4 and V is TRBV28; TRBD1 is the table's D call and was not checked against the DNA. CDR1 is MDHEN and CDR2 is SYDVKM in the germline V gene. The CDR3 length is 15 residues, termini included. The CDR3 is CASSSSGQGSEKLFF.

V gene TRBV7-3 combines with J gene TRBJ2-3, with a possible D match to TRBD2 (5 bases). Germline loops: CDR1 SGHTA, CDR2 FQGTGA. This CDR3 spans 16 amino acids. Trimming stripped 2 bases from V and 2 bases from J, with 14 bases between. The CDR3 loop reads CASSLYSGASTDTQYF. The CDR3 bases are TGTGCCAGCAGCTTATACAGCGGAGCATCCACAGATACGCAGTATTTT.